These T cell receptor beta chains were read from a single sample in a study of beta chain features in type 1 diabetes. The data were produced by immunoSEQ multiplex PCR, yet TCRdb's version contains in-frame clones alone and is incomplete. The sample includes about 230,000 clones, 9% to 10% of them seen just once. The source material was naive CD4+ T cells from blood. The receptors come from a woman aged 18 to 35 in good health. Each CDR3 is given with its conserved first and last residue. The D gene is left open where the match is weak. Some rows mark clone size as missing; the rest say once, few, many or name a class of expanded clone.

>TRBV11-2|13|TRBJ2-1|.|.
CASSFQNYNEQFF
TGTGCCAGCAGCTTTCAGAATTACAATGAGCAGTTCTTC
>TRBV19|14|TRBJ2-1|.|.
CASSLAVLKNEQFF
TGTGCCAGTAGTTTAGCGGTACTAAAAAATGAGCAGTTCTTC
>TRBV7-3|13|TRBJ2-1|few|.
CASSQSRGNEQFF
TGTGCCAGCAGCCAATCTAGGGGAAATGAGCAGTTCTTC
>TRBV28|14|TRBJ2-5|.|.
CASSSPTGPKTQYF
TGTGCCAGCAGTTCTCCGACAGGCCCGAAGACCCAGTACTTC
>TRBV28|12|TRBJ1-2|few|.
CASRLRGYGYTF
TGTGCCAGCAGGCTTCGAGGCTATGGCTACACCTTC
>TRBV29-1|15|TRBJ1-1|few|TRBD1
CSAGGGQGVGTEAFF
TGCAGCGCTGGTGGGGGACAGGGTGTAGGTACTGAAGCTTTCTTT
>TRBV21-1|18|TRBJ2-7|once|.
CASSMTGTSGSGGYEQYF
TGTGCCAGCAGCATGACCGGGACTAGCGGGAGCGGGGGTTACGAGCAGTACTTC
>TRBV6-5|13|TRBJ1-2|few|TRBD1
CASRIGQGYGYTF
TGTGCCAGCAGAATCGGACAGGGCTATGGCTACACCTTC
>TRBV5-1|13|TRBJ2-3|.|.
CASRIAAADTQYF
TGCGCCAGCAGGATCGCCGCCGCGGATACGCAGTATTTT
>TRBV30|14|TRBJ1-5|few|.
CAWSGRSGQQPQHF
TGTGCCTGGAGTGGCAGGTCAGGGCAGCAGCCCCAGCATTTT
>TRBV29-1|14|TRBJ1-2|.|TRBD1
CSVEDGRGLNGYTF
TGCAGCGTTGAAGATGGTAGGGGGCTAAATGGCTACACCTTC
>TRBV4-1|16|TRBJ2-5|few|.
CASSQAMSPSQETQYF
TGCGCCAGCAGCCAAGCAATGTCGCCTAGTCAAGAGACCCAGTACTTC
>TRBV7-9|15|TRBJ2-5|few|TRBD2
CASSPTSGGQETQYF
TGTGCCAGCAGCCCCACTAGCGGGGGCCAAGAGACCCAGTACTTC
>TRBV28|15|TRBJ1-2|few|.
CASSPGGTVDYGYTF
TGTGCCAGCAGCCCGGGGGGGACGGTGGACTATGGCTACACCTTC
>TRBV7-2|14|TRBJ2-1|.|TRBD2
CASSLGLEIYEQFF
TGTGCCAGCAGCTTGGGACTAGAAATCTATGAGCAGTTCTTC
>TRBV5-4|15|TRBJ2-1|few|.
CASSLFSGPYNEQFF
TGTGCCAGCAGCTTGTTCAGCGGGCCCTACAATGAGCAGTTCTTC
>TRBV7-7|17|TRBJ2-5|.|.
CASSLRRGGPYQETQYF
TGTGCCAGCAGCCTCAGGAGGGGAGGCCCTTACCAAGAGACCCAGTACTTC
>TRBV5-1|14|TRBJ2-3|.|TRBD2
CASSLGPGGDTQYF
TGCGCCAGCAGCTTGGGTCCGGGAGGGGATACGCAGTATTTT
>TRBV18|13|TRBJ1-1|few|.
CASSPGRDAEAFF
TGTGCCAGCTCACCAGGGAGAGACGCTGAAGCTTTCTTT
>TRBV7-6|14|TRBJ1-2|few|TRBD1
CASSQDRAPYGYTF
TGTGCCAGCAGCCAGGACAGGGCTCCCTATGGCTACACCTTC
>TRBV4-1|16|TRBJ2-7|few|TRBD1
CASSQDRTGGIYEQYF
TGCGCCAGCAGCCAAGATCGGACAGGGGGGATCTACGAGCAGTACTTC
>TRBV30|16|TRBJ1-5|few|TRBD1
CAWSLGQGVGNQPQHF
TGTGCCTGGAGTCTCGGACAGGGGGTGGGCAATCAGCCCCAGCATTTT
>TRBV7-9|17|TRBJ2-7|few|TRBD2
CASSLVSGTSDTYEQYF
TGTGCCAGCAGCTTAGTTTCGGGGACTAGCGACACCTACGAGCAGTACTTC
>TRBV6-6|16|TRBJ2-7|few|TRBD1
CASSYSGQGPSYEQYF
TGTGCCAGCAGTTACTCAGGACAGGGGCCCTCCTACGAGCAGTACTTC
>TRBV13|18|TRBJ2-6|.|TRBD1
CASSSLGQGRAGANVLTF
TGTGCCAGCAGCTCCCTGGGACAGGGTAGGGCTGGGGCCAACGTCCTGACTTTC
>TRBV4-2|19|TRBJ2-7|few|TRBD2
CASSQYPPSGLDGSYEQYF
TGTGCCAGCAGCCAATATCCCCCTAGCGGCCTTGACGGCTCCTACGAGCAGTACTTC
>TRBV2|14|TRBJ1-5|.|.
CASSVPGYGQPQHF
TGTGCCAGCAGTGTACCAGGGTATGGGCAGCCCCAGCATTTT
>TRBV6-1|15|TRBJ2-7|.|TRBD2
CASSETGLAITHQYF
TGTGCCAGCAGTGAAACGGGACTAGCGATAACTCATCAGTACTTC
>TRBV5-4|15|TRBJ2-1|few|TRBD1
CASSPRTGGYNEQFF
TGTGCCAGCAGCCCCCGGACAGGGGGCTACAATGAGCAGTTCTTC
>TRBV19|16|TRBJ2-1|few|TRBD2
CASSPLGGQNLIKPFF
TGTGCCAGTAGTCCCCTGGGAGGGCAAAACCTCATAAAACCATTCTTC
>TRBV10-3|11|TRBJ1-2|.|.
CAISGLYGYTF
TGTGCCATCAGTGGACTCTATGGCTACACCTTC
>TRBV29-1|12|TRBJ2-7|few|TRBD1
CSVGQGLYEQYF
TGCAGCGTCGGACAGGGCCTCTACGAGCAGTACTTC
>TRBV7-2|16|TRBJ1-2|few|.
CASSLNALSIDYGYTF
TGTGCCAGCAGCTTAAATGCCCTCTCTATCGACTATGGCTACACCTTC
>TRBV7-9|14|TRBJ1-1|.|TRBD1
CASSKGQVETEAFF
TGTGCCAGCAGTAAAGGACAGGTAGAAACTGAAGCTTTCTTT
>TRBV18|15|TRBJ1-3|.|.
CASSTSGVSGNTIYF
TGTGCCAGCTCTACCTCAGGTGTCTCTGGAAACACCATATATTTT
>TRBV30|15|TRBJ2-7|.|TRBD2
CAWSVLGLDYYEQYF
TGTGCCTGGAGTGTACTGGGACTAGACTACTACGAGCAGTACTTC
>TRBV2|14|TRBJ1-1|few|.
CASSSSQGATEAFF
TGTGCCAGCAGTTCTTCCCAGGGTGCCACTGAAGCTTTCTTT
>TRBV11-2|19|TRBJ2-5|few|.
CASRSIRGGGKRTQETQYF
TGTGCCAGCAGGTCTATCAGAGGGGGCGGGAAGAGGACCCAAGAGACCCAGTACTTC
>TRBV4-1|13|TRBJ2-5|few|.
CASSLIIGETQYF
TGCGCCAGCAGCCTCATCATCGGAGAGACCCAGTACTTC
>TRBV29-1|12|TRBJ2-7|many|.
CSVVRALGEQYF
TGCAGCGTTGTGCGGGCCCTGGGGGAGCAGTACTTC